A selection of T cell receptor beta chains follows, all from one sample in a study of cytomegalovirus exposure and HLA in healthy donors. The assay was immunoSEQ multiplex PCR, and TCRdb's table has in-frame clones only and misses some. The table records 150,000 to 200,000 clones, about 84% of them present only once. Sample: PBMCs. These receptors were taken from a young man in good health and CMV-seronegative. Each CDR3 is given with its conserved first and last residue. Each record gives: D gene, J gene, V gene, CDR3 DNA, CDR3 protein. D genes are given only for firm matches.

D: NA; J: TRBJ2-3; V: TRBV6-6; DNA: TGTGCCAGCAGCAACTCGATAACAGATACGCAGTATTTT; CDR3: CASSNSITDTQYF
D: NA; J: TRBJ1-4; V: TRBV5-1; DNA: TGCGCCAGCAGCCTAGACGGAACTAATGAAAAACTGTTTTTT; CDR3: CASSLDGTNEKLFF
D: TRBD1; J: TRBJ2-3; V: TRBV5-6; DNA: TGTGCCAGCAGCTGGGACAGGGGGGACACAGATACGCAGTATTTT; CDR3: CASSWDRGDTDTQYF
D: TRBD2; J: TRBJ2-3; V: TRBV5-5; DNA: TGTGCCAGCAGTCGGGGTTTGGAGCGGGGGTTCACAGATACGCAGTATTTT; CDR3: CASSRGLERGFTDTQYF
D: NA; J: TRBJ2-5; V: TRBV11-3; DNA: TGTGCCAGCAGCCCCCACCGGGACAAAGAGACCCAGTACTTC; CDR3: CASSPHRDKETQYF
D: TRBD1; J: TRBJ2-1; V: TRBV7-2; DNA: TGTGCCAGCAGCAAGACAGGGTATGAGCAGTTCTTC; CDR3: CASSKTGYEQFF
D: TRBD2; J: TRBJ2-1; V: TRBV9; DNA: TGTGCCAGCAGCCCCGGGAGGGGAGACAATGAGCAGTTCTTC; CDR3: CASSPGRGDNEQFF
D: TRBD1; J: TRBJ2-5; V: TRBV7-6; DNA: TGTGCCAGCAGTCCCAAGCTGGGACAGGCGCAAGAGACCCAGTACTTC; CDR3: CASSPKLGQAQETQYF
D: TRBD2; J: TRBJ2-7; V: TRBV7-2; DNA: TGTGCCAGCAGCCCCCCGGGACTAGCGGGGTACGAGCAGTACTTC; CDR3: CASSPPGLAGYEQYF
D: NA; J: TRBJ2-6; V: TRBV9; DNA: TGTGCCAGCAGCCCGCGGGGTCTGTCGGCTGGGGCCAACGTCCTGACTTTC; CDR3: CASSPRGLSAGANVLTF
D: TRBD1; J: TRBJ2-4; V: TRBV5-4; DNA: TGTGCCAGCAGCCCCTGGCTCGGACAGGCCGAGAAAAACATTCAGTACTTC; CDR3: CASSPWLGQAEKNIQYF